Listed below are T cell receptor beta chains from one sample, sequenced in a study of graft-versus-host responses after intestinal transplantation. Clones were sequenced by immunoSEQ multiplex PCR, and TCRdb holds only the in-frame ones, with some missing. The table records over 75,000 clones, approximately 90% of them present only once. Which antigens these TCRs recognize remains unknown. The material sequenced was unstimulated CD4+ T cells sorted from spleen or lymph node cells, taken before transplant. All receptors come from a human donor who was the organ donor for an intestinal transplant. Both conserved end residues are part of each CDR3. Size is stated for part of the rows, as once, few or many counts, or as a class when the clone is expanded.

clone_size	v_call	cdr3_aa
-	TRBV15	CATSRVRGTGDNEQFF
-	TRBV7-2	CASSLRTVDNEQFF
once	TRBV10-3	CATQTGGQTEAFF
-	TRBV7-3	CASSLSGQGGYEQYF
once	TRBV19	CASSIRTPSYGYTF
-	TRBV4-1	CASSPQGISNQPQHF
-	TRBV5-1	CASLQGGIGDTQYF
-	TRBV5-1	CASSLSGTSGTDTQYF
-	TRBV27	CASRGQGDTEAFF
-	TRBV2	CASSEDRTSYEQYF
-	TRBV6-5	CASSGPAGTVPAQHF
-	TRBV7-9	CASSLTGTQNTEAFF
-	TRBV7-3	CASSLTRVFTDTQYF
-	TRBV9	CASSVAPGGNSPLHF
-	TRBV4-1	CASSQEGQGKDYEQYF
-	TRBV19	CASSTGQGYQPQHF
-	TRBV29-1	CSVGRGQRGYTF
-	TRBV6-1	CASSEWVETDGYTF
-	TRBV28	CASSSHDLYSGRANTGELFF
-	TRBV7-9	CASSFPGTVPFF
once	TRBV14	CASSLHPGLGDEQFF
-	TRBV6-6	CASSSHRGEQYF
-	TRBV2	CASRADRGHGYTF
once	TRBV27	CASSTVFFGLAGKRGELFF
-	TRBV19	CASSTGRGETQYF
-	TRBV5-4	CASSWTGSNSPLHF
-	TRBV6-5	CASSPGTRDYEQYF
once	TRBV10-3	CAISESISGGGSYNEQFF
few	TRBV2	CASTSDRGSYTF